This is a list of T cell receptor beta chains from one sample in a study of vaccination effects on CD4 cells after COVID-19. These receptors lack a known antigen. The data were produced by immunoSEQ multiplex PCR, yet TCRdb's version contains in-frame clones alone and is incomplete. This sample has about 59,000 clones, with approximately 78% found just once. This material consisted of CD4+ T cells from PBMCs cultured with HCoV-OC43 spike peptides, taken after COVID-19 vaccination. The receptors were gathered from a human donor who received a COVID-19 vaccine. Both conserved end residues are part of each CDR3. A D gene is named only where the DNA matches it firmly. Some rows have no size entry. The others give once, few or many, or a class for an expanded clone.

TRBJ1-2 NA 13 NA TRBV5-5 CASSFSINYGYTF TGTGCCAGCAGCTTCAGTATTAACTATGGCTACACCTTC
TRBJ2-2 TRBD1 15 NA TRBV18 CASSLSTGVTGELFF TGTGCCAGCTCACTTTCGACAGGGGTCACCGGGGAGCTGTTTTTT
TRBJ2-4 NA 12 NA TRBV6-4 CASSDAQGRQYF TGTGCCAGCAGTGACGCACAGGGACGTCAGTACTTC
TRBJ2-1 TRBD2 15 NA TRBV28 CANSLAGAGGNEQFF TGTGCCAACTCGCTAGCGGGGGCCGGGGGGAATGAGCAGTTCTTC
TRBJ1-2 NA 15 NA TRBV6-1 CASSETFDGVGGYTF TGTGCCAGCAGTGAGACTTTCGACGGCGTAGGCGGCTACACCTTC
TRBJ2-2 NA 19 once TRBV24-1 CATSGFSGTRGGNTGELFF TGTGCCACCAGTGGATTTTCCGGGACGCGGGGCGGGAACACCGGGGAGCTGTTTTTT
TRBJ1-1 NA 14 NA TRBV5-1 CASSLEWTPWAAFF TGCGCCAGCAGCTTGGAATGGACCCCATGGGCAGCTTTCTTT
TRBJ2-5 NA 12 NA TRBV18 CASSPLPETQYF TGTGCCAGCTCACCACTCCCAGAGACCCAGTACTTC
TRBJ2-3 NA 14 NA TRBV9 CASSVEASPDTQYF TGTGCCAGCAGCGTAGAGGCGTCCCCAGATACGCAGTATTTT
TRBJ2-1 NA 15 NA TRBV4-2 CASSQAILANNEQFF TGTGCCAGCAGCCAAGCCATTTTGGCCAACAATGAGCAGTTCTTC
TRBJ1-5 NA 11 NA TRBV5-3 CARVGGQPQHF TGTGCCAGGGTGGGAGGTCAGCCCCAGCATTTT
TRBJ2-6 NA 18 NA TRBV10-3 CAISDRGLEASGANVLTF TGTGCCATCAGTGACCGGGGCCTCGAGGCCTCTGGGGCCAACGTCCTGACTTTC
TRBJ2-1 TRBD1 14 NA TRBV10-3 CATYRGYSYNEQFF TGTGCCACGTACAGGGGTTACTCCTACAATGAGCAGTTCTTC
TRBJ1-1 NA 13 NA TRBV6-5 CASSYTGDTEAFF TGTGCCAGCAGTTATACGGGGGACACTGAAGCTTTCTTT
TRBJ2-5 NA 14 NA TRBV2 CASRTRGGQETQYF TGTGCCAGCAGGACCCGAGGTGGACAAGAGACCCAGTACTTC
TRBJ2-2 NA 15 NA TRBV14 CASSKAQGNTGELFF TGTGCCAGCAGCAAAGCCCAGGGGAACACCGGGGAGCTGTTTTTT
TRBJ2-1 NA 14 NA TRBV7-3 CASSPIGPNNEQFF TGTGCCAGCAGCCCAATAGGACCTAACAATGAGCAGTTCTTC
TRBJ1-2 NA 14 NA TRBV28 CASSLILRGHGYTF TGTGCCAGCAGTTTAATCCTGAGAGGGCATGGCTACACCTTC
TRBJ2-3 TRBD2 17 NA TRBV15 CATSRDLKRGNTDTQYF TGTGCCACCAGCAGAGATCTCAAGCGGGGGAACACAGATACGCAGTATTTT
TRBJ1-5 NA 14 NA TRBV19 CASRKAVLNQPQHF TGTGCCAGTAGGAAGGCAGTCCTCAATCAGCCCCAGCATTTT
TRBJ2-6 NA 15 NA TRBV6-5 CASKRSVFGANVLTF TGTGCCAGCAAGAGGTCGGTCTTCGGGGCCAACGTCCTGACTTTC
TRBJ1-5 TRBD1 16 NA TRBV6-5 CASSYLGQNSNQPQHF TGTGCCAGCAGTTACTTGGGACAGAACAGCAATCAGCCCCAGCATTTT
TRBJ1-5 NA 14 NA TRBV4-1 CASSQLVTVQPQHF TGCGCCAGCAGCCAGTTAGTTACGGTACAGCCCCAGCATTTT
TRBJ1-5 NA 15 NA TRBV6-6 CASRAGGSGNQPQHF TGTGCCAGCAGGGCCGGCGGGAGTGGTAATCAGCCCCAGCATTTT
TRBJ2-3 TRBD1 14 NA TRBV3-1/TRBV3-2 CASSGDSRSHTQYF TGTGCCAGCAGCGGGGACAGTCGCAGTCATACGCAGTATTTT
TRBJ1-2 NA 15 NA TRBV6-5 CASSYSLVGNYGYTF TGTGCCAGCAGTTACTCTCTAGTGGGGAACTATGGCTACACCTTC
TRBJ1-2 NA 15 few TRBV19 CASSPSGTGVGGYTF TGTGCCAGTAGCCCATCCGGGACGGGGGTTGGTGGCTACACCTTC
TRBJ1-5 NA 13 NA TRBV6-6 CASSYWEGQPQHF TGTGCCAGCAGTTACTGGGAGGGTCAGCCCCAGCATTTT
TRBJ1-5 TRBD1 14 NA TRBV24-1 CATYLDRGNQPQHF TGTGCCACCTATTTGGACAGGGGCAATCAGCCCCAGCATTTT
TRBJ2-3 TRBD2 17 NA TRBV7-9 CASSLRSAGGRTDTQYF TGTGCCAGCAGCTTACGATCGGCGGGGGGCAGAACAGATACGCAGTATTTT
TRBJ2-1 NA 14 once TRBV5-1 CASSLVESRNEQFF TGCGCCAGCAGCTTGGTGGAGTCCCGCAATGAGCAGTTCTTC
TRBJ1-5 NA 15 NA TRBV10-3 CASKPLAGDNQPQHF TGTGCCAGTAAGCCCCTCGCCGGTGACAATCAGCCCCAGCATTTT
TRBJ2-1 NA 15 NA TRBV10-3 CAISDSGTFYNEQFF TGTGCCATCAGTGACTCCGGGACTTTCTACAATGAGCAGTTCTTC
TRBJ1-3 NA 14 NA TRBV19 CATRSGGSGNTIYF TGTGCCACCCGGTCCGGCGGATCTGGAAACACCATATATTTT
TRBJ2-5 TRBD2 12 NA TRBV10-3 CAIGIGGETQYF TGTGCCATCGGGATCGGGGGGGAGACCCAGTACTTC
TRBJ1-2 NA 14 NA TRBV14 CASSQDGRGSGYTF TGTGCCAGCAGCCAAGATGGCAGGGGATCTGGCTACACCTTC
TRBJ1-5 TRBD1 16 NA TRBV6-2/TRBV6-3 CASSYYGDRVNQPQHF TGTGCCAGCAGTTACTATGGGGACAGGGTGAATCAGCCCCAGCATTTT
TRBJ2-5 TRBD2 15 NA TRBV4-1 CASSQGGRTQETQYF TGCGCCAGCAGCCAAGGCGGGAGGACACAAGAGACCCAGTACTTC
TRBJ2-5 TRBD2 15 NA TRBV12-5 CASGEGGLGQETQYF TGTGCTAGTGGGGAGGGGGGACTAGGCCAAGAGACCCAGTACTTC
TRBJ1-1 NA 14 NA TRBV5-1 CASSLDIRNTEAFF TGCGCCAGCAGCTTGGACATTAGGAACACTGAAGCTTTCTTT
TRBJ2-5 TRBD2 18 NA TRBV5-1 CASREGLAGGPGQETQYF TGCGCCAGCAGAGAGGGACTAGCGGGGGGCCCGGGGCAAGAGACCCAGTACTTC
TRBJ2-5 NA 15 NA TRBV5-1 CASSPTFGGQETQYF TGCGCCAGCAGCCCTACCTTTGGAGGGCAAGAGACCCAGTACTTC
TRBJ1-2 NA 14 NA TRBV7-9 CASSLATANYGYTF TGTGCCAGCAGCTTAGCGACCGCGAACTATGGCTACACCTTC
TRBJ2-1 TRBD2 18 NA TRBV3-1/TRBV3-2 CASSQEWASGGVYNEQFF TGTGCCAGCAGCCAAGAATGGGCTAGCGGGGGGGTCTACAATGAGCAGTTCTTC
TRBJ1-4 NA 14 NA TRBV6-5 CASSQDRGHEKLFF TGTGCCAGCAGCCAGGACAGAGGGCATGAAAAACTGTTTTTT
TRBJ1-2 TRBD1 15 NA TRBV6-5 CASTGGGRGNYGYTF TGTGCCAGCACCGGGGGGGGCAGGGGGAACTATGGCTACACCTTC
TRBJ2-3 NA 14 NA TRBV24-1 CATEAEPEGDTQYF TGTGCCACCGAGGCGGAACCAGAGGGAGATACGCAGTATTTT
TRBJ2-5 TRBD2 14 NA TRBV5-1 CASRILSGEETQYF TGCGCCAGCAGGATCCTTAGCGGGGAAGAGACCCAGTACTTC
TRBJ2-3 TRBD2 17 NA TRBV5-1 CASSLGPRRGGTDTQYF TGCGCCAGCAGCTTGGGGCCCCGGCGGGGGGGCACAGATACGCAGTATTTT
TRBJ1-2 NA 14 NA TRBV6-5 CASSKRDRSDGYTF TGTGCCAGCAGTAAAAGAGACAGGAGTGATGGCTACACCTTC
TRBJ2-3 TRBD1 15 NA TRBV6-5 CASSSDRGRTDTQYF TGTGCCAGCAGTTCCGACAGGGGGCGTACAGATACGCAGTATTTT